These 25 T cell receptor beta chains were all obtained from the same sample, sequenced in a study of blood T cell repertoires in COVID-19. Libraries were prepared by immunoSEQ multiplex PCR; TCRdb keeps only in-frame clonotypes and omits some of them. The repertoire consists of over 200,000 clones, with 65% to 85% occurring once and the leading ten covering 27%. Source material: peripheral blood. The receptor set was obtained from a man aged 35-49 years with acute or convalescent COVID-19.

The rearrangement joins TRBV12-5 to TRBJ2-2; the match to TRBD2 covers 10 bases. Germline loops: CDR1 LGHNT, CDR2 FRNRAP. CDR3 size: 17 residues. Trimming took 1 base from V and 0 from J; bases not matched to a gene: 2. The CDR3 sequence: CASGLDGLAANTGELFF. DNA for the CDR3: TGTGCTAGTGGTTTGGATGGACTAGCGGCGAACACCGGGGAGCTGTTTTTT.

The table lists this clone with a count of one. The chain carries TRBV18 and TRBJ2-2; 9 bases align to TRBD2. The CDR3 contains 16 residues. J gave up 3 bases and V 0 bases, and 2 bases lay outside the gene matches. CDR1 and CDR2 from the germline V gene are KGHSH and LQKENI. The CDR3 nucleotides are TGTGCCAGCTCACCACCGGGACTAGCCTACACCGGGGAGCTGTTTTTT. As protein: CASSPPGLAYTGELFF.

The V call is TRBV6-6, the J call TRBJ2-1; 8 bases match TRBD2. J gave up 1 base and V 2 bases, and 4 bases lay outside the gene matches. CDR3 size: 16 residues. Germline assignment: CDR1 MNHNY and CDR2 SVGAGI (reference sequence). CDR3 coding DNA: TGTGCCAGCAGTTACCCAGCGGGAGTTTCCTACAATGAGCAGTTCTTC. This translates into CASSYPAGVSYNEQFF.

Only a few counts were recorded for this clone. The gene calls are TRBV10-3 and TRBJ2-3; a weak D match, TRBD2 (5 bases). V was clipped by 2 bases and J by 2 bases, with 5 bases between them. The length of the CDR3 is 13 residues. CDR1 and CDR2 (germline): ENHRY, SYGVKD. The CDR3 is CAISERDTDTQYF. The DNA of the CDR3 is TGTGCCATCAGTGAGCGGGACACAGATACGCAGTATTTT.

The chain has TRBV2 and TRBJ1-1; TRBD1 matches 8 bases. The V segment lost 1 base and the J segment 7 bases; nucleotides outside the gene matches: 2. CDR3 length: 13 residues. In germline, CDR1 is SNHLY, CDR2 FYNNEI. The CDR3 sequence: CASSEEQGVEAFF. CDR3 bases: TGTGCCAGCAGTGAAGAACAGGGGGTTGAAGCTTTCTTT. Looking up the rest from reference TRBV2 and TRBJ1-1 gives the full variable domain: EPEVTQTPSHQVTQMGQEVILRCVPISNHLYFYWYRQILGQKVEFLVSFYNNEISEKSEIFDDQFSVERPDGSNFTLKIRSTKLEDSAMYFCASSEEQGVEAFFGQGTRLTVV.

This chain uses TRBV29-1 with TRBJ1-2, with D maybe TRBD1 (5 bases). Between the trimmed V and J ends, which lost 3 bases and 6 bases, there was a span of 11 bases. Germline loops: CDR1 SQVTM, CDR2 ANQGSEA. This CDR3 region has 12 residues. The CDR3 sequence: CSVERRVNGYTF. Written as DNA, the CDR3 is TGCAGCGTTGAGCGCAGGGTGAATGGCTACACCTTC. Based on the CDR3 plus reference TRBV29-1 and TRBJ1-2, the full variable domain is SAVISQKPSRDICQRGTSLTIQCQVDSQVTMMFWYRQQPGQSLTLIATANQGSEATYESGFVIDKFPISRPNLTFSTLTVSNMSPEDSSIYLCSVERRVNGYTFGSGTRLTVV.

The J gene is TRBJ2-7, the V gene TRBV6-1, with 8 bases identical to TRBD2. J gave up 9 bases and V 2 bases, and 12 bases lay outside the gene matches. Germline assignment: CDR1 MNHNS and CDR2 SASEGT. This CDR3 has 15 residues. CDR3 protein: CASSEIPPGGGGQYF. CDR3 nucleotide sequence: TGTGCCAGCAGTGAAATCCCCCCGGGGGGGGGAGGGCAGTACTTC.

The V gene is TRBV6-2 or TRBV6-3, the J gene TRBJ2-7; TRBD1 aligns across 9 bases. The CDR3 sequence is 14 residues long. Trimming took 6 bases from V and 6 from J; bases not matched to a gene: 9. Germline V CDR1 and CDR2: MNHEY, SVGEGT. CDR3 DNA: TGTGCCAGCAGCCCCGGGACAGGGACCACCGAGCAGTACTTC. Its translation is CASSPGTGTTEQYF.

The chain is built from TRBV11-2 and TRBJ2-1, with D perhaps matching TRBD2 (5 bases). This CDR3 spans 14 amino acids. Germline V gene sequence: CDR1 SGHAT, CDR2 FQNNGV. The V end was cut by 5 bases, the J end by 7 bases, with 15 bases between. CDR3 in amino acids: CASSPTFGLNEQFF. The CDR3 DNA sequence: TGTGCCAGCAGCCCGACTTTCGGACTTAATGAGCAGTTCTTC.

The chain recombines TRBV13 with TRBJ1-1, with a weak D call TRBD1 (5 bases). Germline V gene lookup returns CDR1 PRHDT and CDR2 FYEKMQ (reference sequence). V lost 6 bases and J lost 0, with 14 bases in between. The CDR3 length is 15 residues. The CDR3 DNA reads TGTGCCAGCAGTAGGACAATTATCATGAACACTGAAGCTTTCTTT. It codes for CASSRTIIMNTEAFF. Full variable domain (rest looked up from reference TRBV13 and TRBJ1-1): AAGVIQSPRHLIKEKRETATLKCYPIPRHDTVYWYQQGPGQDPQFLISFYEKMQSDKGSIPDRFSAQQFSDYHSELNMSSLELGDSALYFCASSRTIIMNTEAFFGQGTRLTVV.

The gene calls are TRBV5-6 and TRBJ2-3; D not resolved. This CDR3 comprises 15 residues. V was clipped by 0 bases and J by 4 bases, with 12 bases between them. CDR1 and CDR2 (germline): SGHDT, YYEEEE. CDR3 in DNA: TGTGCCAGCAGCTTGGCCCAGCTTCTAGCAGATACGCAGTATTTT. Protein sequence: CASSLAQLLADTQYF.

CDR3: CSASKRSLGHEQFF. As DNA, the CDR3 is TGCAGTGCTAGTAAGCGGTCCCTAGGGCATGAGCAGTTCTTC. The chain joins TRBV20-1 to TRBJ2-1; possibly TRBD2 for D (5 bases). The V end lost 3 bases, the J end lost 8 bases, and 17 bases lay between the germline ends. The CDR3 loop spans 14 amino acids. Germline V CDR1 and CDR2: DFQATT, SNEGSKA (reference sequence).

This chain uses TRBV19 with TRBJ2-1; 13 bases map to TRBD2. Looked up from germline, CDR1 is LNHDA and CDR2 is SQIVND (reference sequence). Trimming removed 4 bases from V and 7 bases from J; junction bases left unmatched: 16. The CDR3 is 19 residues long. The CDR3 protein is CASSTLLAGGPQKRNEQFF. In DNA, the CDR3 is TGTGCCAGTAGTACATTACTAGCGGGAGGGCCTCAAAAGAGGAATGAGCAGTTCTTC.

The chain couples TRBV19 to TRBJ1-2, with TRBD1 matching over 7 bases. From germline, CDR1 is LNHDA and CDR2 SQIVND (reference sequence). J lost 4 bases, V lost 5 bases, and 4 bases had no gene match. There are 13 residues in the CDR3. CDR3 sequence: CASSPTGIYGYTF. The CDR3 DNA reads TGTGCCAGTAGTCCGACAGGGATCTATGGCTACACCTTC.

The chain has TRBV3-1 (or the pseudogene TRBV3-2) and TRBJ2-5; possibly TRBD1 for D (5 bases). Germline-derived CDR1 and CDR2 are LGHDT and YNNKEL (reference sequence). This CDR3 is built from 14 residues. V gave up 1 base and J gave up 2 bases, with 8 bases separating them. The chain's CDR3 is CASSQGTFQETQYF. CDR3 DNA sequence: TGTGCCAGCAGCCAAGGGACATTTCAAGAGACCCAGTACTTC.

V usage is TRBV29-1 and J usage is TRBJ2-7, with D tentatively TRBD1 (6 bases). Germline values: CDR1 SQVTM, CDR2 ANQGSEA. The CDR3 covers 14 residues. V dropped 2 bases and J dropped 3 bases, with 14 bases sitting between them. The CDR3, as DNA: TGCAGCGTTGAAATCAGGGGAGACGTCTACGAGCAGTACTTC. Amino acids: CSVEIRGDVYEQYF.

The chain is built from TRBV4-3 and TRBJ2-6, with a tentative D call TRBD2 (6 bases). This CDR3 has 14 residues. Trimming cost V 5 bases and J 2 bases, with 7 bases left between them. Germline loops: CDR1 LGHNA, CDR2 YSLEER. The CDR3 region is CASSGGTGANVLTF. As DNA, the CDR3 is TGCGCCAGCAGCGGCGGGACTGGGGCCAACGTCCTGACTTTC.

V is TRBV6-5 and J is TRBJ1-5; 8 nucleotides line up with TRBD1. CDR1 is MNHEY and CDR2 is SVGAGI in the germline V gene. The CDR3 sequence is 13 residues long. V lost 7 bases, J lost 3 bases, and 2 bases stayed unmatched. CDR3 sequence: CASMTGDNQPQHF. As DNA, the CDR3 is TGTGCCAGCATGACAGGGGACAATCAGCCCCAGCATTTT.

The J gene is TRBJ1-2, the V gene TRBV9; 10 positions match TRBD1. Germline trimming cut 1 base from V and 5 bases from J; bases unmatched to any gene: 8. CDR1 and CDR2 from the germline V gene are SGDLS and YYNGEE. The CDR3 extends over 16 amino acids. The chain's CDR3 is CASSVPGTGEVYGYTF. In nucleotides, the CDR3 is TGTGCCAGCAGCGTACCTGGGACAGGGGAAGTATATGGCTACACCTTC.

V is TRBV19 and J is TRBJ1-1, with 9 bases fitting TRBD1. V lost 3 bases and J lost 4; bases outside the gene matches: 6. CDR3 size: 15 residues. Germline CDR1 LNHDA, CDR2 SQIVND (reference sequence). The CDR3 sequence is CASSMDRTGATEAFF. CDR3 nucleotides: TGTGCCAGTAGTATGGATAGGACAGGGGCCACTGAAGCTTTCTTT.

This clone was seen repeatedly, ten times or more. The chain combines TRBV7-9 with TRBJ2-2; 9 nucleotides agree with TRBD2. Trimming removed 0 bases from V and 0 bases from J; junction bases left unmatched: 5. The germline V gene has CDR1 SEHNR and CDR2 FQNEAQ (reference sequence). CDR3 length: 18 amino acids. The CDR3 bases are TGTGCCAGCAGCTTAGCCTGGACTAGCGAGTCGAACACCGGGGAGCTGTTTTTT. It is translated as CASSLAWTSESNTGELFF.

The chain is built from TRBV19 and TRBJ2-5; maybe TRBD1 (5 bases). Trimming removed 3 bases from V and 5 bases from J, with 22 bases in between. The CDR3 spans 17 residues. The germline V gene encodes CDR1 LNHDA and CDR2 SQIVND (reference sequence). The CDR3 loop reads CASSILVQRGAWETQYF. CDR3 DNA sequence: TGTGCCAGTAGTATTCTTGTTCAGCGTGGGGCTTGGGAGACCCAGTACTTC.

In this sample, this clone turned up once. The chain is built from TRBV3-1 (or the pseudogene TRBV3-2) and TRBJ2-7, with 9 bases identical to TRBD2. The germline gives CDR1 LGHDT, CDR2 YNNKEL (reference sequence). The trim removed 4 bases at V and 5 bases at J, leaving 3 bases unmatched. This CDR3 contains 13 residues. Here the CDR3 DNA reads TGTGCCAGCAGCCTAGCGGGAGTCCACGAGCAGTACTTC. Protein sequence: CASSLAGVHEQYF.

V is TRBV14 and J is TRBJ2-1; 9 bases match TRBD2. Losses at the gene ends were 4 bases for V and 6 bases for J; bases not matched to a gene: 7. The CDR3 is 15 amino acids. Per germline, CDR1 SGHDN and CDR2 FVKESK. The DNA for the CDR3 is TGTGCCAGCAGCCCTATAGCGGGAGTGGTCAATGAGCAGTTCTTC. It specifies CASSPIAGVVNEQFF.

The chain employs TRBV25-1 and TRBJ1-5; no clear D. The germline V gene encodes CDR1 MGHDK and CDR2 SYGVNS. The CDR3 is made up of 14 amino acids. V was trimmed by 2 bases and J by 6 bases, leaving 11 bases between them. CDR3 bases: TGTGCCAGCAGTGAAGTGGGGAGCGGTCAGCCCCAGCATTTT. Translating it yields CASSEVGSGQPQHF.